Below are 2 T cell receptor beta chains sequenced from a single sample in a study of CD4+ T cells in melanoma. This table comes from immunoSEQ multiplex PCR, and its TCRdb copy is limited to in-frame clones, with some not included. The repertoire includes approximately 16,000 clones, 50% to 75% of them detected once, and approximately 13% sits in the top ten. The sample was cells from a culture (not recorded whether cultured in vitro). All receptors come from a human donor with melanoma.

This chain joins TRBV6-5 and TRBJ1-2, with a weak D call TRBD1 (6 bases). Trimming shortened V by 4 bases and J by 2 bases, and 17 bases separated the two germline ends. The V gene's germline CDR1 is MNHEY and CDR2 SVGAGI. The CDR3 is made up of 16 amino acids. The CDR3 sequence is CASSSAVDRINYGYTF. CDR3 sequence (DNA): TGTGCCAGCAGTTCCGCGGTGGACAGAATAAACTATGGCTACACCTTC.

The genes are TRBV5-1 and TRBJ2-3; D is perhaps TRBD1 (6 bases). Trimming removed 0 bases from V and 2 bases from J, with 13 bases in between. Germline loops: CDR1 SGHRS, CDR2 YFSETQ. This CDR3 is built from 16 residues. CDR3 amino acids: CASSLVRDTSTDTQYF. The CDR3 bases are TGCGCCAGCAGCTTGGTCCGGGACACCTCCACAGATACGCAGTATTTT. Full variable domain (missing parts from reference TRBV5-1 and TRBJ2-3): KAGVTQTPRYLIKTRGQQVTLSCSPISGHRSVSWYQQTPGQGLQFLFEYFSETQRNKGNFPGRFSGRQFSNSRSEMNVSTLELGDSALYLCASSLVRDTSTDTQYFGPGTRLTVL.